One and the same sample provided the 28 T cell receptor beta chains below, sequenced in a study of T-cell memory formation after mild COVID-19. TCRdb reprocessed the 5' RACE reads with MiXCR, giving one entry per CDR3 protein. The profile shows roughly 300,000 distinct CDR3 sequences, around 8% of them singletons. Sequencing was performed on PBMCs or a T cell subset sorted from them (not recorded which). These receptors were collected from a man between 18 and 29 years old who had mild COVID-19 (a few samples of this study predate the infection). Cell type and time point are not known.

CDR3 protein: CAISETGSQPQHF. For the CDR3, the DNA is TGTGCCATCAGTGAGACAGGGAGTCAGCCCCAGCATTTT. The chain has TRBV10-3 and TRBJ1-5; possible D gene TRBD1, 6 bases. Germline V lookup: CDR1 ENHRY, CDR2 SYGVKD. The germline V and J ends were trimmed by 2 bases and 6 bases, with 8 bases remaining between them. This CDR3 has 13 residues.

This clonotype was seen many times. In nucleotides, the CDR3 is TGTGCCAGCAGTTGGGGGGGGGCCGACACCGGGGAGCTGTTTTTT. This translates into CASSWGGADTGELFF. The chain links TRBV12-3 or TRBV12-4 to TRBJ2-2, with a possible D match to TRBD2 (7 bases). The length of the CDR3 is 15 residues. V was pared by 4 bases and J by 3 bases, with 12 bases between.

Only a few counts were recorded for this clonotype. This chain connects TRBV4-3 to TRBJ2-3, with TRBD1 matching over 9 bases. From germline, CDR1 is LGHNA and CDR2 YSLEER. This CDR3 has 19 amino acids. V trimming: 0 bases; J trimming: 1 base; junction bases outside the gene matches: 11. CDR3 nucleotides: TGCGCCAGCAGCCAAGATCAGGGGACAGGGTCGTTCGGCACAGATACGCAGTATTTT. As protein: CASSQDQGTGSFGTDTQYF.

There are a few counts of this clonotype. The DNA of the CDR3 is TGCAGTGCTAGGTCGGGGGCGGTGGAGACCCAGTACTTC. Protein product: CSARSGAVETQYF. The chain employs TRBV20-1 and TRBJ2-5; D might be TRBD1 or TRBD2, each matching 6 bases. V was trimmed by 3 bases and J by 5 bases, leaving 13 bases between them. The CDR3 covers 13 residues. Germline V gene lookup returns CDR1 DFQATT and CDR2 SNEGSKA (reference sequence).

This chain links TRBV11-3 with TRBJ2-1, with D possibly TRBD1 on 5 matching bases. Trimming stripped 4 bases from V and 3 bases from J, with 10 bases between. The germline V gene has CDR1 SGHNT and CDR2 YENEEA. This CDR3 spans 14 amino acids. The DNA of the CDR3 is TGTGCCAGCAGCTCTGCAGGGATCTACAATGAGCAGTTCTTC. It translates to CASSSAGIYNEQFF.

The chain recombines TRBV7-2 with TRBJ2-2; TRBD1 is a possible D gene (6 bases). This CDR3 is 14 amino acids long. Trimming took 6 bases from V and 1 from J, leaving 9 bases between them. Looked up from germline, CDR1 is SGHTA and CDR2 is FQGNSA. The CDR3, as DNA: TGTGCCAGCAGGGACAGACTGAACACCGGGGAGCTGTTTTTT. It translates to CASRDRLNTGELFF.

V usage is TRBV20-1 and J usage is TRBJ1-2; no firm D call. Germline loops: CDR1 DFQATT, CDR2 SNEGSKA (reference sequence). The length of the CDR3 is 15 residues. Here the CDR3 DNA reads TGCAGGGGGTTTAACGGCAGAGACGTTAACTATGGCTACACCTTC. Amino acid sequence: CRGFNGRDVNYGYTF.

The chain is built from TRBV28 and TRBJ2-2; 7 bases are shared with TRBD1. The germline CDR1 and CDR2 sequences are MDHEN and SYDVKM. V gave up 6 bases and J gave up 5 bases; unmatched junction bases: 9. This CDR3 has 15 amino acids. DNA of the CDR3: TGTGCCAGCAGGGCGACCGGGACAGCTACCGGGGAGCTGTTTTTT. Amino acids: CASRATGTATGELFF. Full variable domain (outside the CDR3, taken from reference TRBV28 and TRBJ2-2): DVKVTQSSRYLVKRTGEKVFLECVQDMDHENMFWYRQDPGLGLRLIYFSYDVKMKEKGDIPEGYSVSREKKERFSLILESASTNQTSMYLCASRATGTATGELFFGEGSRLTVL.

This clonotype was counted between two and nine times. J is TRBJ2-5 and V is TRBV7-8, with a possible D match to TRBD2 (5 bases). The CDR3 length is 15 residues. The V and J ends lost 2 bases and 3 bases respectively, with 13 bases between them. Germline CDR1 SGHVS, CDR2 FQNEAQ. CDR3: CASSLIAGRKETQYF. Here the CDR3 DNA reads TGTGCCAGCAGCTTAATCGCGGGTAGGAAAGAGACCCAGTACTTC.

The chain carries TRBV12-3 or TRBV12-4 and TRBJ2-5; 13 bases align to TRBD2. The CDR3 has 17 residues. The ends lost 6 bases at V and 6 bases at J; junction bases unmatched: 13. The CDR3 DNA follows: TGTGCCAGCAGCCCAACTGGGACTAGCGGGGAGATGAAGACCCAGTACTTC. This translates into CASSPTGTSGEMKTQYF.

This clonotype was recorded a few times. V gene TRBV4-3 combines with J gene TRBJ1-4; no clear D. CDR3 length equals 20 residues. V was trimmed by 0 bases and J by 0 bases, leaving 20 bases between them. Germline V gives CDR1 LGHNA, CDR2 YSLEER. CDR3 DNA sequence: TGCGCCAGCAGCCAAGATATCCCCGCCAGATTCATTCCAACTAATGAAAAACTGTTTTTT. This gives the protein CASSQDIPARFIPTNEKLFF.

This clonotype was observed a handful of times. The junction differs from germline at one of its ends, possibly a read error. The chain has TRBV7-7 and TRBJ2-2; D is unresolved. The germline gives CDR1 SSHAT, CDR2 FNYEAQ (reference sequence). The CDR3 totals 13 residues. In DNA, the CDR3 is TGTGCTAGCAGCTCCCGACAAGGCGGGGAGCTGTTTTTT. It encodes CASSSRQGGELFF.

This clonotype was observed at least ten times. The chain joins TRBV6-5 to TRBJ2-7; D ambiguous. This CDR3 is built from 15 residues. Trimming left V 1 base short and J 5 bases short, with 15 bases between. CDR1 and CDR2 (germline): MNHEY, SVGAGI. The CDR3 protein is CASSYWAAQAHEQYF. The CDR3 nucleotides are TGTGCCAGCAGTTACTGGGCTGCTCAGGCCCACGAGCAGTACTTC.

This clonotype has only a few counts. CDR3 sequence reads: CASTVTGGANYGYTF. CDR3 DNA sequence: TGCGCCAGCACCGTGACAGGGGGCGCAAACTATGGCTACACCTTC. The chain recombines TRBV5-1 with TRBJ1-2, with 10 nucleotides matching TRBD1. The length of the CDR3 is 15 residues. CDR1 is SGHRS, CDR2 YFSETQ, per germline. Trimming cost V 6 bases and J 2 bases; bases outside gene matches: 7.

The chain uses TRBV7-2 and TRBJ2-1; 7 positions agree with TRBD2. Germline V gives CDR1 SGHTA, CDR2 FQGNSA. With V trimmed by 1 base and J by 2 bases, 5 bases remained unmatched. The CDR3 loop spans 16 amino acids. In nucleotides, the CDR3 is TGTGCCAGCAGCTTAGTAGCCCGGGGGGCCTACAATGAGCAGTTCTTC. Translating it yields CASSLVARGAYNEQFF.

V usage is TRBV19 and J usage is TRBJ1-6; D is unresolved. CDR3 length equals 15 residues. Germline V gene sequence: CDR1 LNHDA, CDR2 SQIVND (reference sequence). The V end was cut by 5 bases, the J end by 9 bases, with 17 bases between. CDR3 DNA sequence: TGTGCCAGTAGTGCACGCCGGGGTAGCGGTTCACCCCTCCACTTT. This encodes CASSARRGSGSPLHF.

The gene calls are TRBV11-2 and TRBJ2-1, with D hard to call. Germline assignment: CDR1 SGHAT and CDR2 FQNNGV. Trimming shortened V by 0 bases and J by 0 bases, and 9 bases separated the two germline ends. This CDR3 has 16 residues. The CDR3 here is CASSLDLTDSYNEQFF. The CDR3 nucleotides read TGTGCCAGCAGCTTAGATCTGACTGACTCCTACAATGAGCAGTTCTTC.

This clonotype was seen a few times. J is TRBJ1-2 and V is TRBV12-3 or TRBV12-4; no clear D gene. This CDR3 comprises 13 residues. V lost 6 bases and J 3 bases, leaving 11 bases between the germline ends. CDR3 nucleotide sequence: TGTGCCAGCAGCCTGATCGAGCACTATGGCTACACCTTC. Residues: CASSLIEHYGYTF.

DNA for the CDR3: TGTGCCATCAGTCAACCGTGGGGACAGGGGAGTGAGACCCAGTACTTC. Residues: CAISQPWGQGSETQYF. The genes are TRBV10-3 and TRBJ2-5, with 10 nucleotides matching TRBD1. Unmatched junction bases numbered 11, after V lost 5 bases and J lost 5 bases. The CDR3 totals 16 residues. CDR1 is ENHRY and CDR2 is SYGVKD in the germline V gene.

The rearrangement links TRBV4-2 to TRBJ2-7; D remains ambiguous. CDR1 and CDR2 from the germline V gene are LGHNA and YNFKEQ. With 5 bases removed from V and 0 bases from J, the gap between germline ends came to 17 bases. CDR3 length: 16 amino acids. CDR3 loop: CASSTQSGRSSYEQYF. The CDR3 DNA reads as TGTGCCAGCAGCACCCAATCCGGACGGTCCTCCTACGAGCAGTACTTC.

A word on this clonotype: A junction end diverges from the germline sequence, so it may reflect a read error. The chain uses TRBV7-7 and TRBJ2-5, with D perhaps TRBD2 (5 bases). Germline V gene sequence: CDR1 SSHAT, CDR2 FNYEAQ (reference sequence). This CDR3 is built from 15 residues. CDR3 coding DNA: TGTGCTAGCAGCTGGCGGGCAGGATACCAAGAGACCCAGTACTTC. Encoded protein: CASSWRAGYQETQYF.

This clonotype showed up just a few times. This rearrangement joins TRBV7-9 to TRBJ1-1; 11 nucleotides match TRBD1. The ends lost 6 bases at V and 1 base at J; junction bases unmatched: 7. The length of the CDR3 is 16 residues. Germline V gene lookup returns CDR1 SEHNR and CDR2 FQNEAQ (reference sequence). CDR3 DNA: TGTGCCAGCAGACTCCGGGACAGGGGGACGAACACTGAAGCTTTCTTT. It is translated as CASRLRDRGTNTEAFF. The whole variable domain, remainder taken from reference TRBV7-9 and TRBJ1-1, is DTGVSQNPRHKITKRGQNVTFRCDPISEHNRLYWYRQTLGQGPEFLTYFQNEAQLEKSRLLSDRFSAERPKGSFSTLEIQRTEQGDSAMYLCASRLRDRGTNTEAFFGQGTRLTVV.

This clonotype turned up a few times. V and J are TRBV4-2 and TRBJ2-3; D is undetermined. V lost 5 bases, J lost 10 bases, and 19 bases lay in between. The CDR3 contains 14 residues. CDR1 LGHNA and CDR2 YNFKEQ come from the germline V gene. The CDR3: CASSDEVGEAAQYF. The CDR3 bases are TGTGCCAGCAGCGACGAGGTAGGAGAGGCGGCGCAGTATTTT.

This clonotype was counted at least ten times. V gene TRBV7-3 combines with J gene TRBJ2-5; D remains ambiguous. The V gene lost 10 bases and the J gene lost 5 bases, with 5 bases spanning the gap. The CDR3 has 9 amino acids. Germline V lookup: CDR1 SGHTA, CDR2 FQGTGA. The CDR3 DNA reads TGTGCCACGGAGGAGACCCAGTACTTC. Translating it yields CATEETQYF.

There are a few counts of this clonotype. The chain combines TRBV4-3 with TRBJ1-1; 8 nucleotides line up with TRBD1. Unmatched junction bases numbered 8, after V lost 5 bases and J lost 6 bases. CDR3 length: 14 amino acids. Germline V gene lookup returns CDR1 LGHNA and CDR2 YSLEER. The CDR3 DNA reads TGCGCCAGCAGCACAATAACAGGGGGTCCTGAAGCTTTCTTT. Its protein is CASSTITGGPEAFF.

This clonotype was counted only a few times. CDR3 in amino acids: CASSRGGDYEQYV. CDR3 bases: TGTGCCAGCAGCCGGGGGGGAGACTACGAGCAGTACGTC. V and J are TRBV28 and TRBJ2-7, with 8 bases that match TRBD2. Germline V gene data show CDR1 as MDHEN and CDR2 as SYDVKM. Losses at the gene ends were 6 bases for V and 3 bases for J; bases not matched to a gene: 4. This CDR3 contains 13 residues.

This clonotype showed up just a few times. The chain uses TRBV11-2 and TRBJ1-4; 7 nucleotides line up with TRBD1. This CDR3 is built from 19 residues. The V gene's germline CDR1 is SGHAT and CDR2 FQNNGV. V gave up 6 bases and J gave up 0 bases; unmatched junction bases: 16. The CDR3 sequence is CASSSRQGSYLATNEKLFF. Written as DNA, the CDR3 is TGTGCCAGCAGTTCACGACAGGGATCATATCTCGCAACTAATGAAAAACTGTTTTTT.

This clonotype was counted between two and nine times. This chain connects TRBV30 to TRBJ1-1; perhaps TRBD1 as D (6 bases). This CDR3 comprises 12 residues. The germline V and J ends were trimmed by 2 bases and 12 bases, with 16 bases remaining between them. Germline CDR1 GTSNPN, CDR2 SVGIG (reference sequence). The CDR3 spells CAWSTPWGQSFF. In DNA, the CDR3 is TGTGCCTGGAGTACACCCTGGGGGCAGTCTTTCTTT.